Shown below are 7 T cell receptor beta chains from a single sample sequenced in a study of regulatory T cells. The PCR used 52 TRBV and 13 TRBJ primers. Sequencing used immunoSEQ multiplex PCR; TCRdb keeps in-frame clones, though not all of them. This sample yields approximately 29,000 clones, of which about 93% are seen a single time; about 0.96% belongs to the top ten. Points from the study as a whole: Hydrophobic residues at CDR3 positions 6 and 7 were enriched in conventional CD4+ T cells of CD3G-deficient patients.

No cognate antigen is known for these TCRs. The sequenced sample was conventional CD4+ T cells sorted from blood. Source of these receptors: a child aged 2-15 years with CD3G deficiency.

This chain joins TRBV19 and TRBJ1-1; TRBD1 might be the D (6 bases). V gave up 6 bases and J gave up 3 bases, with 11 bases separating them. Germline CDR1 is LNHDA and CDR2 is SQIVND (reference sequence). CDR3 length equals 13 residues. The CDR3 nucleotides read TGTGCCAGTAGCAGAAGGGGGTACACTGAAGCTTTCTTT. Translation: CASSRRGYTEAFF.

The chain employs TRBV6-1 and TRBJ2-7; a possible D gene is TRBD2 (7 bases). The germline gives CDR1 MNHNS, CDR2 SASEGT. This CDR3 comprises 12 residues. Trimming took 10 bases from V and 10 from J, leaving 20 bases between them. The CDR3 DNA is TGTGCCATCTCCCGGCGCGGGGGCGAACAGTACTTC. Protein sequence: CAISRRGGEQYF.

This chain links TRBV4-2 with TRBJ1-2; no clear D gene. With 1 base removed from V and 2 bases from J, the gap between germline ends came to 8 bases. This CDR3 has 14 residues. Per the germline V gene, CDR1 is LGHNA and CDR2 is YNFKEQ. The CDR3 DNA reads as TGTGCCAGCAGCCAAGTGAACAGAAACTATGGCTACACCTTC. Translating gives CASSQVNRNYGYTF.

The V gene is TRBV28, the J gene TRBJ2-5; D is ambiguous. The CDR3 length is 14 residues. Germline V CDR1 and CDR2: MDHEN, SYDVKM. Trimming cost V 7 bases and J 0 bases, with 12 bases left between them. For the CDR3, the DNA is TGTGCCAGCAAAGGTAGAGCGTACCAAGAGACCCAGTACTTC. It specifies CASKGRAYQETQYF.

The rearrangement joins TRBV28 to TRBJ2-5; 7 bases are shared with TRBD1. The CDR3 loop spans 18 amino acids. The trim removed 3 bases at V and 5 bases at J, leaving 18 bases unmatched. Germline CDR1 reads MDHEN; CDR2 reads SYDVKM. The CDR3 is CASSLGVMTGSQGETQYF. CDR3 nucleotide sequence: TGTGCCAGCAGTTTGGGAGTAATGACAGGGAGTCAGGGGGAGACCCAGTACTTC.

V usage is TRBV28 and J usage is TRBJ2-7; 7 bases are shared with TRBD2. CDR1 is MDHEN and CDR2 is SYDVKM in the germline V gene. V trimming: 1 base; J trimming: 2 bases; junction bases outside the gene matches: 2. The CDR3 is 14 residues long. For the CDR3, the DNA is TGTGCCAGCAGTTTATCGGGACTAACCTACGAGCAGTACTTC. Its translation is CASSLSGLTYEQYF.

The CDR3 is CASRTSGSTYEQYF. In nucleotides, the CDR3 is TGTGCCAGCAGGACTAGCGGGAGTACCTACGAGCAGTACTTC. This chain uses TRBV28 with TRBJ2-5; 12 bases line up with TRBD2. The J call may not be correct, given that the DNA end is closer to TRBJ2-7. This CDR3 has 14 amino acids. The germline V gene encodes CDR1 MDHEN and CDR2 SYDVKM.